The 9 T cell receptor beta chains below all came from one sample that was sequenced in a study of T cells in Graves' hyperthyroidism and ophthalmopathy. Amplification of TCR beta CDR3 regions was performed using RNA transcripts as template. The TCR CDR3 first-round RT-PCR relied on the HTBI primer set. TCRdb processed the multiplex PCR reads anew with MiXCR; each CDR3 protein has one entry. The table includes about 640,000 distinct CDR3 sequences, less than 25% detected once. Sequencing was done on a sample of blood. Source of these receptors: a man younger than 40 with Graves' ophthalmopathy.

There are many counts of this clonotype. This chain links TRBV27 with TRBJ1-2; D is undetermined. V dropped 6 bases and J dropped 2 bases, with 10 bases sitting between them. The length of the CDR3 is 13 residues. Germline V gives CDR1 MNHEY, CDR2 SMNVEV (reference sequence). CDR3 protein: CASSSLGNYGYTF. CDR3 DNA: TGTGCCAGCAGCAGTTTAGGGAACTATGGCTACACCTTC.

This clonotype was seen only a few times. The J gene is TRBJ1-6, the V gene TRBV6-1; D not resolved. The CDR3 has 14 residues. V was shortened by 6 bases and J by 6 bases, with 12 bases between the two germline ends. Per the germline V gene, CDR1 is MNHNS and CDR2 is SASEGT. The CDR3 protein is CASRKVSGNSPLHF. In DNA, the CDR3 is TGTGCCAGCAGGAAAGTGTCGGGTAATTCACCCCTCCACTTT.

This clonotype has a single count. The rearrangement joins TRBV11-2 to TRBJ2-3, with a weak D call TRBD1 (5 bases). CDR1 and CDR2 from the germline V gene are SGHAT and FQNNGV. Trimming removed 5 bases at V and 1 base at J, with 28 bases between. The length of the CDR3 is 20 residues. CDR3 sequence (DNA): TGTGCCAGCAGCAACCCTGGTGGTCTGTGGAGAAAACAGGGCACAGATACGCAGTATTTT. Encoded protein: CASSNPGGLWRKQGTDTQYF. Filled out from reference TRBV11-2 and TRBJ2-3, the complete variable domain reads EAGVAQSPRYKIIEKRQSVAFWCNPISGHATLYWYQQILGQGPKLLIQFQNNGVVDDSQLPKDRFSAERLKGVDSTLKIQPAKLEDSAVYLCASSNPGGLWRKQGTDTQYFGPGTRLTVL.

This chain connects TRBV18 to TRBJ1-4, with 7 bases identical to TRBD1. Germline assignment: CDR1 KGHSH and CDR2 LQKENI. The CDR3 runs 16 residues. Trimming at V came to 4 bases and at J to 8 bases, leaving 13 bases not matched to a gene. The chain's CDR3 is CASSLTSTGIGEKLFF. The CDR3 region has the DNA TGTGCCAGCTCACTTACCTCGACAGGGATCGGCGAAAAACTGTTTTTT. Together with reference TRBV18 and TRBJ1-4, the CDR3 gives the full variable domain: NAGVMQNPRHLVRRRGQEARLRCSPMKGHSHVYWYRQLPEEGLKFMVYLQKENIIDESGMPKERFSAEFPKEGPSILRIQQVVRGDSAAYFCASSLTSTGIGEKLFFGSGTQLSVL.

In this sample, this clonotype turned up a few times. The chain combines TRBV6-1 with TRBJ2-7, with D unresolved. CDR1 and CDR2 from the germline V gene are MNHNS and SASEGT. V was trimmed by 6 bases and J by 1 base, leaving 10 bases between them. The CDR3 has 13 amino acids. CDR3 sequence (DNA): TGTGCCAGCAGCTCCCAGGTATCCTACGAGCAGTACTTC. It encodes CASSSQVSYEQYF.

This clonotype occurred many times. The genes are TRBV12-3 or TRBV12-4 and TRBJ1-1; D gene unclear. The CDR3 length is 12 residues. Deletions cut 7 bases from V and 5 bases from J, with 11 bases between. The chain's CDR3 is CASTQRGTEAFF. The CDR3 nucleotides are TGTGCCAGCACCCAGAGAGGGACTGAAGCTTTCTTT.

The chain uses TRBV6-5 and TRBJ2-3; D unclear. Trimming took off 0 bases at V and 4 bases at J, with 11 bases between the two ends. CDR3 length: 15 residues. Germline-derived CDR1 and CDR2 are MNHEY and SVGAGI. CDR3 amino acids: CASSYSAVRPDTQYF. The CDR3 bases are TGTGCCAGCAGTTACTCGGCGGTACGCCCAGATACGCAGTATTTT.

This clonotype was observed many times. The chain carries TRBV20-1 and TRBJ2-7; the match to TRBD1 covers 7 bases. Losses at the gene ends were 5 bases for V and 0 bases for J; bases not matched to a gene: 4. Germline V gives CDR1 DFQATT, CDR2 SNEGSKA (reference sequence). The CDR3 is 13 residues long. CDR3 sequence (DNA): TGCAGTGCTTTGGGACAGACCTCCTACGAGCAGTACTTC. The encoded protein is CSALGQTSYEQYF.

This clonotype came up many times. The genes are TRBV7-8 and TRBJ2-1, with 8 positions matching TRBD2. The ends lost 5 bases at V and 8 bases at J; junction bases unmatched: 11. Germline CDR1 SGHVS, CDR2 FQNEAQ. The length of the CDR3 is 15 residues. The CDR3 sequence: CASSGIAGSSHEQFF. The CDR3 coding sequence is TGTGCCAGCAGCGGTATAGCGGGGAGCTCGCATGAGCAGTTCTTC.